Following are 25 T cell receptor beta chains from one sample sequenced in a study of beta chain features in type 1 diabetes. Since all of the isolated RNA was reverse transcribed, expressed TCRB transcripts were what got sequenced. The table came from immunoSEQ multiplex PCR; TCRdb's copy has only in-frame clones and leaves some out. The table has around 500,000 clones, about 10% seen once. Sequencing was carried out using naive CD4+ T cells from blood. Receptors originate from a young woman in good health.

This clone has only one observation. The rearrangement uses TRBV19 and TRBJ2-2; a possible D gene is TRBD1 (5 bases). The CDR3 is 14 amino acids. Germline lookup yields CDR1 LNHDA and CDR2 SQIVND (reference sequence). Trimming removed 6 bases from V and 5 bases from J, with 13 bases in between. CDR3 protein: CASRVFRGTGELFF. CDR3 nucleotides: TGTGCCAGTAGGGTGTTTAGGGGTACCGGGGAGCTGTTTTTT.

In this sample, this clone turned up a few times. The chain combines TRBV7-9 with TRBJ1-2, with D possibly being TRBD1 (6 bases). Germline loops: CDR1 SEHNR, CDR2 FQNEAQ (reference sequence). The CDR3 is 12 residues long. The V gene lost 3 bases and the J gene lost 13 bases, with 15 bases spanning the gap. CDR3: CASSFPDSSGTF. The CDR3 DNA reads as TGTGCCAGCAGCTTCCCGGACAGCTCGGGCACCTTC.

The genes are TRBV6-6 and TRBJ1-2; D perhaps matches TRBD1 (6 bases). V was cut by 6 bases and J by 6 bases, with 20 bases left in between. The CDR3 length is 15 residues. The V gene's germline CDR1 is MNHNY and CDR2 SVGAGI (reference sequence). CDR3: CASSRVRTAGDGYTF. CDR3 nucleotide sequence: TGTGCCAGCAGCCGAGTCCGGACAGCTGGGGATGGCTACACCTTC.

V is TRBV7-8 and J is TRBJ2-2, with D perhaps TRBD1 (5 bases). Germline-derived CDR1 and CDR2 are SGHVS and FQNEAQ. The CDR3 has 16 residues. Trimming took off 7 bases at V and 1 base at J, with 16 bases between the two ends. This chain's CDR3 is CASIQSRELNTGELFF. The CDR3 DNA reads TGTGCCAGCATCCAATCCAGGGAATTGAACACCGGGGAGCTGTTTTTT.

Here the CDR3 DNA reads TGCAGCGTTGCTACGGGAAACTACGAGCAGTACTTC. Protein product: CSVATGNYEQYF. The rearrangement uses TRBV29-1 and TRBJ2-7, with TRBD2 as a possible D gene (5 bases). The CDR3 runs 12 residues. V shed 4 bases and J shed 3 bases, with 10 bases lying between them. Germline V gene lookup returns CDR1 SQVTM and CDR2 ANQGSEA.

In its sample, this clone was seen a few times. V is TRBV6-5 and J is TRBJ2-5; 7 nucleotides align to TRBD1. CDR3 size: 13 residues. Unmatched junction bases numbered 7, after V lost 5 bases and J lost 7 bases. Germline V lookup: CDR1 MNHEY, CDR2 SVGAGI. CDR3 nucleotides: TGTGCCAGCAGTCGTACAGGGGACGGGACCCAGTACTTC. It encodes CASSRTGDGTQYF.

As DNA, the CDR3 is TGTGCCAGCAGTAAGATAGCGGGAGTGTCCTACGAGCAGTACTTC. It yields the protein CASSKIAGVSYEQYF. The gene calls are TRBV6-1 and TRBJ2-7; TRBD2 matches at 9 bases. CDR1 MNHNS and CDR2 SASEGT come from the germline V gene. The trim removed 5 bases at V and 1 base at J, leaving 6 bases unmatched. CDR3 size: 15 residues.

This chain connects TRBV2 to TRBJ2-1; 14 positions match TRBD2. V trimming: 6 bases; J trimming: 3 bases; junction bases outside the gene matches: 1. Germline lookup yields CDR1 SNHLY and CDR2 FYNNEI. There are 15 residues in the CDR3. CDR3 DNA sequence: TGTGCCAGCAGCGGGACTAGCGGGAGCTACAATGAGCAGTTCTTC. The encoded protein is CASSGTSGSYNEQFF.

The chain carries TRBV7-2 and TRBJ1-5, with D uncertain. Trimming took off 1 base at V and 3 bases at J, with 4 bases between the two ends. The CDR3 runs 13 residues. Germline values: CDR1 SGHTA, CDR2 FQGNSA. The CDR3 is CASSLDLNQPQHF. The DNA for the CDR3 is TGTGCCAGCAGCTTAGATCTCAATCAGCCCCAGCATTTT. Variable domain in full (rest from reference TRBV7-2 and TRBJ1-5): GAGVSQSPSNKVTEKGKDVELRCDPISGHTALYWYRQSLGQGLEFLIYFQGNSAPDKSGLPSDRFSAERTGGSVSTLTIQRTQQEDSAVYLCASSLDLNQPQHFGDGTRLSIL.

The rearrangement links TRBV29-1 to TRBJ2-2, with D possibly matching TRBD2 (5 bases). V was pared by 0 bases and J by 4 bases, with 12 bases between. Looked up from germline, CDR1 is SQVTM and CDR2 is ANQGSEA. CDR3 length: 15 residues. The CDR3 nucleotides are TGCAGCGTTGAAGATCTCCGGGGTGTCACCGGGGAGCTGTTTTTT. Protein sequence: CSVEDLRGVTGELFF.

The J gene is TRBJ2-4, the V gene TRBV5-1, with 7 bases that match TRBD1. Trimming cost V 4 bases and J 3 bases; bases outside gene matches: 10. The CDR3 has 16 amino acids. In germline, CDR1 is SGHRS, CDR2 YFSETQ. CDR3 sequence reads: CASSTGTVQNKNIQYF. The CDR3 DNA reads TGCGCCAGCAGCACGGGGACAGTACAGAACAAAAACATTCAGTACTTC.

This clone has more than one count but fewer than ten. Other nucleotide sequences from this sample produce the same CDR3. The rearrangement joins TRBV7-9 to TRBJ2-3, with D tentatively TRBD1 (5 bases). The germline V gene has CDR1 SEHNR and CDR2 FQNEAQ (reference sequence). The CDR3 loop spans 12 amino acids. V dropped 4 bases and J dropped 5 bases, with 7 bases sitting between them. CDR3: CASSSTGDTQYF. CDR3 nucleotide sequence: TGTGCCAGCAGCTCAACAGGAGATACGCAGTATTTT. The entire variable domain, with the rest obtained from reference TRBV7-9 and TRBJ2-3, is as follows: DTGVSQNPRHKITKRGQNVTFRCDPISEHNRLYWYRQTLGQGPEFLTYFQNEAQLEKSRLLSDRFSAERPKGSFSTLEIQRTEQGDSAMYLCASSSTGDTQYFGPGTRLTVL.

In this sample, this clone turned up a few times. V and J are TRBV19 and TRBJ2-5; D might be TRBD1 (5 bases). The CDR3 contains 15 residues. Between the trimmed V and J ends, which lost 10 bases and 4 bases, there was a span of 22 bases. Germline loops: CDR1 LNHDA, CDR2 SQIVND (reference sequence). DNA for the CDR3: TGTGCCACCCAGTACCGGCAGGGAAGAGGAGAGACCCAGTACTTC. Translation: CATQYRQGRGETQYF.

This clone was recorded at least ten times. A junction end diverges from the germline sequence, so it may reflect a read error. The genes are TRBV29-1 and TRBJ2-5; tentative D call: TRBD2 (6 bases). Germline V lookup: CDR1 SQVTM, CDR2 ANQGSEA. The CDR3 extends over 12 amino acids. CDR3 sequence: CSVESGSRVGHF. CDR3 DNA: TGCAGCGTTGAAAGCGGGTCGAGGGTCGGGCACTTC.

The chain couples TRBV7-2 to TRBJ2-3, with D unclear. Germline CDR1 reads SGHTA; CDR2 reads FQGNSA. The V gene lost 2 bases and the J gene lost 0 bases, with 9 bases spanning the gap. The CDR3 spans 15 residues. CDR3 DNA: TGTGCCAGCAGCTTACAGCTATCCAGCACAGATACGCAGTATTTT. Protein sequence: CASSLQLSSTDTQYF.

This rearrangement joins TRBV2 to TRBJ2-1; the match to TRBD2 covers 12 bases. The germline CDR1 and CDR2 sequences are SNHLY and FYNNEI. Trimming removed 5 bases from V and 8 bases from J; junction bases left unmatched: 10. This CDR3 spans 16 amino acids. This CDR3 reads CASSPGLAGLGDEQFF. CDR3 nucleotide sequence: TGTGCCAGCAGTCCAGGACTAGCGGGACTTGGGGATGAGCAGTTCTTC.

The chain uses TRBV30 and TRBJ2-1; either TRBD1 or TRBD2 may supply D (5 bases each). CDR3 length: 12 residues. Germline V gene lookup returns CDR1 GTSNPN and CDR2 SVGIG (reference sequence). The V end was cut by 2 bases, the J end by 12 bases, with 14 bases between. CDR3 coding DNA: TGTGCCTGGAGTTCCGGGACCAGATCGCAGTTCTTC. The encoded protein is CAWSSGTRSQFF.

The chain is built from TRBV2 and TRBJ2-5; D tentatively reads TRBD1 or TRBD2 (5 bases each). This CDR3 is 15 amino acids long. The V end was cut by 11 bases, the J end by 2 bases, with 21 bases between. CDR1 is SNHLY and CDR2 is FYNNEI in the germline V gene. CDR3 in amino acids: CASSKGTSKQETQYF. As DNA, the CDR3 is TGTGCCTCAAGTAAAGGGACCTCTAAACAAGAGACCCAGTACTTC.

Comment on this clone: Just one base apart from a much larger clone, this may be a read error. The J gene is TRBJ2-5, the V gene TRBV7-9; D remains ambiguous. Germline V CDR1 and CDR2: SEHNR, FQNEAQ (reference sequence). The CDR3 totals 11 residues. The ends were cut back, 3 bases at V and 4 bases at J, with 3 bases in the middle. This CDR3 reads CASSFRETQYF. The CDR3 bases are TGTGCCAGCAGCTTCCGAGAGACCCAGTACTTC.

In its sample, this clone was seen a few times. Written as DNA, the CDR3 is TGCAGCGTTGTAGGCACTAACTACTATGGCTACACCTTC. This encodes CSVVGTNYYGYTF. This chain joins TRBV29-1 and TRBJ1-2; the D is unclear. Germline V lookup: CDR1 SQVTM, CDR2 ANQGSEA. This CDR3 is 13 amino acids long. V lost 4 bases and J lost 3, with 12 bases in between.

This clone came up a few times. The V call is TRBV28, the J call TRBJ2-3; D is undetermined. The ends were cut back, 6 bases at V and 5 bases at J, with 12 bases in the middle. Germline loops: CDR1 MDHEN, CDR2 SYDVKM. The CDR3 is made up of 13 amino acids. The DNA for the CDR3 is TGTGCCAGCAGCACCACGATCTTAGATACGCAGTATTTT. Translating it yields CASSTTILDTQYF.

CDR3 bases: TGTGCCAGTAGTCTAGCCTTCGGCAGCTCCACAGATACGCAGTATTTT. The encoded protein is CASSLAFGSSTDTQYF. The rearrangement uses TRBV19 and TRBJ2-3, with D perhaps matching TRBD2 (5 bases). CDR1 is LNHDA and CDR2 is SQIVND in the germline V gene (reference sequence). The length of the CDR3 is 16 residues. The V end lost 5 bases, the J end lost 2 bases, and 17 bases lay between the germline ends.

In this sample, this clone turned up a few times. The CDR3 loop reads CASRQGRTEAFF. In nucleotides, the CDR3 is TGTGCCAGTCGACAGGGGAGAACTGAAGCTTTCTTT. The chain carries TRBV19 and TRBJ1-1; 8 bases align to TRBD1. Germline CDR1 and CDR2: LNHDA and SQIVND (reference sequence). V lost 8 bases, J lost 5 bases, and 4 bases stayed unmatched. The CDR3 is 12 residues long.

In its sample, this clone was seen a few times. The chain uses TRBV9 and TRBJ2-7, with TRBD1 identical over 8 bases. The CDR3 is made up of 14 amino acids. The junction had 5 bases not matched to a gene; V was cut back by 4 bases and J by 2 bases. Germline V gene lookup returns CDR1 SGDLS and CDR2 YYNGEE. CDR3 residues: CASSTGQGTYEQYF. DNA for the CDR3: TGTGCCAGCAGCACAGGACAGGGAACCTACGAGCAGTACTTC.

This clone was observed a few times. The chain employs TRBV5-4 and TRBJ2-1; D not resolved. Germline V gives CDR1 SGHNT, CDR2 YYREEE (reference sequence). This CDR3 comprises 16 residues. Between the trimmed V and J ends, which lost 0 bases and 7 bases, there was a span of 17 bases. CDR3 sequence: CASSLDSRSIGNEQFF. CDR3 sequence (DNA): TGTGCCAGCAGCTTGGACAGTAGGTCTATAGGGAATGAGCAGTTCTTC. Drawing the rest from reference TRBV5-4 and TRBJ2-1, the complete variable domain is ETGVTQSPTHLIKTRGQQVTLRCSSQSGHNTVSWYQQALGQGPQFIFQYYREEENGRGNFPPRFSGLQFPNYSSELNVNALELDDSALYLCASSLDSRSIGNEQFFGPGTRLTVL.